The 9 T cell receptor beta chains below were found in one sample sequenced in a study of glioma-infiltrating T cells. TCR alpha and beta CDR3 regions were amplified from RNA using iRepertoire nested multiplex PCR. Each CDR3 protein gets one entry after TCRdb re-called the multiplex PCR reads with MiXCR. The repertoire holds about 190,000 distinct CDR3 sequences, with over 25% as singletons. Source material: glioma tissue, nonneoplastic brain tissue, or PBMCs (not recorded which). These receptors were taken from a human donor with low-grade glioma or glioblastoma, undergoing nonglioma brain surgery, or in good health (not recorded which).

This clonotype was observed at least ten times. The CDR3 DNA is TGTGCCACCAGCAGAGCCAGGGGGCAGGGACCCTCAAATACTGAAGCTTTCTTT. It encodes CATSRARGQGPSNTEAFF. The chain carries TRBV15 and TRBJ1-1, with 8 bases aligning to TRBD1. The germline CDR1 and CDR2 sequences are LNHNV and YYDKDF (reference sequence). CDR3 length equals 18 residues. V trimming: 1 base; J trimming: 5 bases; junction bases outside the gene matches: 15.

This clonotype was observed a handful of times. CDR3 DNA: TGTGCCAGCAGCCAAGATGGTAGTCTAAACACTGAAGCTTTCTTT. Amino acid sequence: CASSQDGSLNTEAFF. The chain combines TRBV4-2 with TRBJ1-1; D remains ambiguous. CDR3 length equals 15 residues. CDR1 is LGHNA and CDR2 is YNFKEQ in the germline V gene. V was trimmed by 0 bases and J by 2 bases, leaving 10 bases between them.

This clonotype was detected ten times or more. The V gene is TRBV4-2, the J gene TRBJ2-7; possible D gene TRBD2, 5 bases. Germline V gene sequence: CDR1 LGHNA, CDR2 YNFKEQ. The CDR3 has 15 amino acids. Trimming took off 0 bases at V and 4 bases at J, with 13 bases between the two ends. CDR3 residues: CASSQDIERAYEQYF. For the CDR3, the DNA is TGTGCCAGCAGCCAAGATATAGAGAGGGCTTACGAGCAGTACTTC.

A word on this clonotype: A much larger clone differs from this one at a single base, so this may be a read error. V usage is TRBV24-1 and J usage is TRBJ2-1; no reliable D call. CDR1 is KGHDR and CDR2 is SFDVKD in the germline V gene. The CDR3 extends over 12 amino acids. CDR3 nucleotide sequence: TGTGCCACCAGTGACAACTACGATGAGCAGTTCTTC. Translation gives CATSDNYDEQFF.

This clonotype was detected many times. The J gene is TRBJ2-7, the V gene TRBV20-1; 7 bases map to TRBD2. CDR1 and CDR2 from the germline V gene are DFQATT and SNEGSKA (reference sequence). With 0 bases clipped from V and 4 bases from J, the junction kept 12 bases outside the gene matches. This CDR3 has 16 amino acids. CDR3 in DNA: TGCAGTGCTAGAGAGTGGGGAAGCGGGGCCGGGTACGAGCAGTACTTC. Amino acid sequence: CSAREWGSGAGYEQYF.

This clonotype was counted ten times or more. The rearrangement links TRBV5-1 to TRBJ2-1, with D hard to call. Germline V gene lookup returns CDR1 SGHRS and CDR2 YFSETQ. This CDR3 contains 15 residues. Between the trimmed V and J ends, which lost 1 base and 8 bases, there was a span of 16 bases. The CDR3 loop reads CASSLNSLGYDEQFF. DNA of the CDR3: TGCGCCAGCAGCTTGAATAGCTTAGGGTACGATGAGCAGTTCTTC.

The table lists this clonotype with a count of one. A much more abundant neighbour one base away suggests this may be a read error. The chain is built from TRBV12-3 or TRBV12-4 and TRBJ2-1, with D unresolved. The CDR3 covers 15 residues. The CDR3 protein is CVSSLSDYSYNEQFF. The CDR3 DNA sequence: TGTGTCAGCAGTTTGTCGGATTATAGTTACAATGAGCAGTTCTTC.

The chain combines TRBV7-9 with TRBJ2-5; a weak D match, TRBD1 (6 bases). Trimming removed 4 bases from V and 3 bases from J, with 12 bases in between. Germline loops: CDR1 SEHNR, CDR2 FQNEAQ (reference sequence). The CDR3 totals 14 residues. This CDR3 is CASSYGTLKETQYF. CDR3 nucleotide sequence: TGTGCCAGCAGCTACGGGACACTGAAAGAGACCCAGTACTTC.

In the case of this clonotype: Just one base apart from a much larger clone, this may be a read error. This chain joins TRBV29-1 and TRBJ2-7; no reliable D call. Trimming pared 4 bases from V and 4 bases from J, leaving 5 bases between. The CDR3 length is 10 residues. Germline CDR1 is SQVTM and CDR2 is ANQGSEA. The CDR3 loop reads CSVAKYEQYF. CDR3 bases: TGCAGCGTTGCGAAATACGAGCAGTACTTC.